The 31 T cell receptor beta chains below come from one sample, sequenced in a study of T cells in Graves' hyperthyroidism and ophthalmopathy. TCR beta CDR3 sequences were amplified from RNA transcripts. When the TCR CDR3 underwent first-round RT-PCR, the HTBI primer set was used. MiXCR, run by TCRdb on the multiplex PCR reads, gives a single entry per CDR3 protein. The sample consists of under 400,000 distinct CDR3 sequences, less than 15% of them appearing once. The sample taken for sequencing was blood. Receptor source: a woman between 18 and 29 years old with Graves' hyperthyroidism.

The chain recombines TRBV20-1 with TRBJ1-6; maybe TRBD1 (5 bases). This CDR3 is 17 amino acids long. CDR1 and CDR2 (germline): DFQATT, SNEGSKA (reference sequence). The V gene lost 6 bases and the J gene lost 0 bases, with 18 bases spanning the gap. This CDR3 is CSAPLVDRFSYNSPLHF. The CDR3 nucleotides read TGCAGTGCCCCACTCGTCGACAGATTCTCCTATAATTCACCCCTCCACTTT.

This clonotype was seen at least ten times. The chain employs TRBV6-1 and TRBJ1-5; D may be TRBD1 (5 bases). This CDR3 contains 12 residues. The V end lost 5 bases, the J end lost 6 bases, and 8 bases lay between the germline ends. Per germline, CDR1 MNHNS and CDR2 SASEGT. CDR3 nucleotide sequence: TGTGCCAGCAGTTCCACAGGTCAGCCCCAGCATTTT. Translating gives CASSSTGQPQHF.

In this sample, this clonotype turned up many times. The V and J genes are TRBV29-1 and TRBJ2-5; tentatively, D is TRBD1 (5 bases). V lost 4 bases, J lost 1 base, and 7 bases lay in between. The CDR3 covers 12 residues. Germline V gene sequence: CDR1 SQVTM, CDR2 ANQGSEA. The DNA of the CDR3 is TGCAGCGTTGCAGGGATCCAAGAGACCCAGTACTTC. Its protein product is CSVAGIQETQYF.

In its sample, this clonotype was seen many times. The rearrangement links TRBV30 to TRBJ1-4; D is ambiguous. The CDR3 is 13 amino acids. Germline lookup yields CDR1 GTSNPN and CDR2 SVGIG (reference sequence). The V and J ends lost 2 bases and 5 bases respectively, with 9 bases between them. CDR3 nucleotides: TGTGCCTGGAGTATCCGCAGAAATGAAAAACTGTTTTTT. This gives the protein CAWSIRRNEKLFF.

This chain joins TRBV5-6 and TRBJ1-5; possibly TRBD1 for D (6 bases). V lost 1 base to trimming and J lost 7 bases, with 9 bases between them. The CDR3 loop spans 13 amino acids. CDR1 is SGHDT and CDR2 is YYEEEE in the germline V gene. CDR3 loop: CASSLSGAQPQHF. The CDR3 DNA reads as TGTGCCAGCAGCTTGTCAGGGGCCCAGCCCCAGCATTTT.

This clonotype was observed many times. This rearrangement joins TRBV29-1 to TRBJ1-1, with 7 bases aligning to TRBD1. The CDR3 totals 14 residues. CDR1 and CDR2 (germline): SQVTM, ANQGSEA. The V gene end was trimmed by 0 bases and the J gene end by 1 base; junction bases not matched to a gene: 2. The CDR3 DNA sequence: TGCAGCGTTGAAGAAGACAGGGCGAACACTGAAGCTTTCTTT. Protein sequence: CSVEEDRANTEAFF.

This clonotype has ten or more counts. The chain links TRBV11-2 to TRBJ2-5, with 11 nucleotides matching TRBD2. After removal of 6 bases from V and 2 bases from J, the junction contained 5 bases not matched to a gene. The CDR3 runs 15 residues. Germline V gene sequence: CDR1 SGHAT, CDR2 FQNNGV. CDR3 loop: CASSILAGDQETQYF. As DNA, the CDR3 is TGTGCCAGCAGTATACTAGCGGGAGATCAAGAGACCCAGTACTTC. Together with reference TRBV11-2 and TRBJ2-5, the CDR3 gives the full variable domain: EAGVAQSPRYKIIEKRQSVAFWCNPISGHATLYWYQQILGQGPKLLIQFQNNGVVDDSQLPKDRFSAERLKGVDSTLKIQPAKLEDSAVYLCASSILAGDQETQYFGPGTRLLVL.

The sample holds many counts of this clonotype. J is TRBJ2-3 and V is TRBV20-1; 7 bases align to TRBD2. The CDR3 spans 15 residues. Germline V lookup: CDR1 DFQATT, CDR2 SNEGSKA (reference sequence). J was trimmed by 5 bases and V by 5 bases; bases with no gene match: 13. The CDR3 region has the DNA TGCAGTGCTGCAGCCGCGGGAGACTACGTAGATACGCAGTATTTT. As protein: CSAAAAGDYVDTQYF.

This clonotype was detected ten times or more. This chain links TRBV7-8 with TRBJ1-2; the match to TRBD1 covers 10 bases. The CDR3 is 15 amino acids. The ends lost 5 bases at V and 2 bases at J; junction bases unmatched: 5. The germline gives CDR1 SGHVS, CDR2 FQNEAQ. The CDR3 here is CASSAPGQGNYGYTF. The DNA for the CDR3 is TGTGCCAGCAGCGCGCCGGGACAGGGGAACTATGGCTACACCTTC.

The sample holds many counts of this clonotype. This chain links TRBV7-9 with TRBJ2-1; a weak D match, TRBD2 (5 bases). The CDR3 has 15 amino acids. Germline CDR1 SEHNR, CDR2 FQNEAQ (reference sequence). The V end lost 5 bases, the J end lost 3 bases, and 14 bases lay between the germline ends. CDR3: CASSPRIGDYNEQFF. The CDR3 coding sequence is TGTGCCAGCAGCCCCCGCATCGGGGACTACAATGAGCAGTTCTTC.

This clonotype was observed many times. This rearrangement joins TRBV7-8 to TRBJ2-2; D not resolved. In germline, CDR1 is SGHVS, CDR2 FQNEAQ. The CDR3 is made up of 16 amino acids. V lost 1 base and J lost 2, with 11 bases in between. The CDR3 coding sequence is TGTGCCAGCAGCTTAGTTGGGCTACTTAACACCGGGGAGCTGTTTTTT. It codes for CASSLVGLLNTGELFF. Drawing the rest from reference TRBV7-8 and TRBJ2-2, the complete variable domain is GAGVSQSPRYKVAKRGQDVALRCDPISGHVSLFWYQQALGQGPEFLTYFQNEAQLDKSGLPSDRFFAERPEGSVSTLKIQRTQQEDSAVYLCASSLVGLLNTGELFFGEGSRLTVL.

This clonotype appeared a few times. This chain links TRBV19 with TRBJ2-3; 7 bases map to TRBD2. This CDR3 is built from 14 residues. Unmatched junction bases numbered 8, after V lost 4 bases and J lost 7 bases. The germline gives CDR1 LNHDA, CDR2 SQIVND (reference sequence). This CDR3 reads CASSTGTIRHTQYF. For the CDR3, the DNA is TGTGCCAGTAGTACCGGGACTATTCGCCATACGCAGTATTTT.

The CDR3 is CSAPGLASNEQFF. The CDR3 DNA sequence: TGCAGTGCCCCGGGACTAGCGAGCAATGAGCAGTTCTTC. The chain joins TRBV20-1 to TRBJ2-1; 10 positions agree with TRBD2. Per the germline V gene, CDR1 is DFQATT and CDR2 is SNEGSKA (reference sequence). The trim removed 6 bases at V and 6 bases at J, leaving 5 bases unmatched. The CDR3 totals 13 residues.

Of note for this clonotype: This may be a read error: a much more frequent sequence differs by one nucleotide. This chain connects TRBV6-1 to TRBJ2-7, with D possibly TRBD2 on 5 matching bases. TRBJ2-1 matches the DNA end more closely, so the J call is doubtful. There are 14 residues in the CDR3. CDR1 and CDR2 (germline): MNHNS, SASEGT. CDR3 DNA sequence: TGTGCCAGCTATACCCCGGGAACCTCCTACGAGCAGTTCTTC. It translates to CASYTPGTSYEQFF.

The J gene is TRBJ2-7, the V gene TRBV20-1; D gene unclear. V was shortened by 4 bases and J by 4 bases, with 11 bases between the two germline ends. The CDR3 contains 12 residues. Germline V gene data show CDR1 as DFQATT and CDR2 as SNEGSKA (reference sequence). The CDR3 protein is CSAKTKRYEQYF. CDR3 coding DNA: TGCAGTGCTAAGACCAAGAGATACGAGCAGTACTTC.

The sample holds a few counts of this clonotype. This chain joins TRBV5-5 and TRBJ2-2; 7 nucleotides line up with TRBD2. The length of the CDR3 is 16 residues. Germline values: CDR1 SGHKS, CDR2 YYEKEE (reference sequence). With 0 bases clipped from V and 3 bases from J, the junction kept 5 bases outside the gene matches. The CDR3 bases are TGTGCCAGCAGCTTGGACCCCCGGGGGGACACCGGGGAGCTGTTTTTT. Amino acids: CASSLDPRGDTGELFF.

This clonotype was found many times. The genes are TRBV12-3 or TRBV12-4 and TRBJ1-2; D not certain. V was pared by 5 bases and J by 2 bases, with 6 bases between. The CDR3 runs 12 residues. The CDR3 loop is CASSRGNYGYTF. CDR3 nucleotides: TGTGCCAGCAGTCGAGGGAACTATGGCTACACCTTC.

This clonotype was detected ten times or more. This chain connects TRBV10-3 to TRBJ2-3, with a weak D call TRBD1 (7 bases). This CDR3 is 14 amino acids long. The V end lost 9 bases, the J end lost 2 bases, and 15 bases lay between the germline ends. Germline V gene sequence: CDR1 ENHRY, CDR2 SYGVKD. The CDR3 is CAIGGGPHTDTQYF. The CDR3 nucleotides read TGTGCCATTGGAGGGGGCCCACACACAGATACGCAGTATTTT.

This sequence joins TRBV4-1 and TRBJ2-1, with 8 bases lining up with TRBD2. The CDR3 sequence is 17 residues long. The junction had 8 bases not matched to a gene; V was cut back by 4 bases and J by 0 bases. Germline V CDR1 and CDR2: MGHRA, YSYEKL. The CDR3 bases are TGCGCCAGCAGCCGGGTCCCGGGACTAGTCTCCTACAATGAGCAGTTCTTC. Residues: CASSRVPGLVSYNEQFF.

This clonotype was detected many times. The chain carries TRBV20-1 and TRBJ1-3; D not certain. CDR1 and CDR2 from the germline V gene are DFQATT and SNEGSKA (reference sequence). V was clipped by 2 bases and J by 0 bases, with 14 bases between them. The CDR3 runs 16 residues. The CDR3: CSARKSSRISGNTIYF. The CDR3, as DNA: TGCAGTGCTAGAAAATCTTCAAGGATCTCTGGAAACACCATATATTTT.

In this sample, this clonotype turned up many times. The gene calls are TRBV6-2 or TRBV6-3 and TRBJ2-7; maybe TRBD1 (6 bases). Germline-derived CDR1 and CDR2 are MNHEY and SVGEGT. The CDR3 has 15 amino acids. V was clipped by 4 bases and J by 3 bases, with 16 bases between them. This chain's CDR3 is CASSSLGADIYEQYF. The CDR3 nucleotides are TGTGCCAGCAGTTCGCTGGGGGCGGATATCTACGAGCAGTACTTC.

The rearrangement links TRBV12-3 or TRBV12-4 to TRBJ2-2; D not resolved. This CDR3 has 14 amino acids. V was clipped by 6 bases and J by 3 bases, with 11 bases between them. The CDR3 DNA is TGTGCCAGCAGCTTATCCCCCGACACCGGGGAGCTGTTTTTT. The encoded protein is CASSLSPDTGELFF.

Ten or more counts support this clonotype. In DNA form, the CDR3 reads TGTGCCAGCAGCCAAGGAGTCAGGACGCCCTATGGCTACACCTTC. Translated, it gives CASSQGVRTPYGYTF. V is TRBV3-1 and J is TRBJ1-2, with D unclear. The V end was cut by 1 base, the J end by 4 bases, with 13 bases between. There are 15 residues in the CDR3. Germline-derived CDR1 and CDR2 are LGHDT and YNNKEL (reference sequence).

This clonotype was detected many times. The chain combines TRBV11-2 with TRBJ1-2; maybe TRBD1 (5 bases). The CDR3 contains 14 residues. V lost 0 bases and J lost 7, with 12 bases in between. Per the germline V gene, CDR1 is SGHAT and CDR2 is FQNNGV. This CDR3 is CASSLDLGGGGYTF. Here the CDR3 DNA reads TGTGCCAGCAGCTTAGATCTCGGGGGAGGTGGCTACACCTTC.

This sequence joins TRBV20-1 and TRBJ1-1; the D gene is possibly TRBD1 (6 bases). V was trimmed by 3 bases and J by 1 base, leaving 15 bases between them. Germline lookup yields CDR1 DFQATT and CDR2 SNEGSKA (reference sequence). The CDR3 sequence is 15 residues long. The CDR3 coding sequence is TGCAGTGCTAGGGGGGGGGGGCGCTGGAACACTGAAGCTTTCTTT. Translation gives CSARGGGRWNTEAFF.

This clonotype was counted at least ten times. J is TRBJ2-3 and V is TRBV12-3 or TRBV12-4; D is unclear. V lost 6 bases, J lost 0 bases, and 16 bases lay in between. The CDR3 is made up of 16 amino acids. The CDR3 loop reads CASSPSGYSSTDTQYF. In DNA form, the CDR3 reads TGTGCCAGCAGCCCCAGTGGTTATAGTAGCACAGATACGCAGTATTTT.

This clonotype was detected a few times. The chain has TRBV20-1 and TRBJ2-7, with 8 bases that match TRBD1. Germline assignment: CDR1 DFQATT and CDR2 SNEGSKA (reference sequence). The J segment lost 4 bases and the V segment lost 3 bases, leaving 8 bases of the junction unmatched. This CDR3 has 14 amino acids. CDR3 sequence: CSASRQGAGYEQYF. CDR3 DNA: TGCAGTGCTAGCCGCCAGGGGGCAGGTTACGAGCAGTACTTC.

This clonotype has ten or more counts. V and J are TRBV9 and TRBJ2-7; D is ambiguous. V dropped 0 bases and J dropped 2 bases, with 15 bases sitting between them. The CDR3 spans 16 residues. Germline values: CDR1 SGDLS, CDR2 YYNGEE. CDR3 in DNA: TGTGCCAGCAGCGTAGATAGTTCAGGCTTGGCCTACGAGCAGTACTTC. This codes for CASSVDSSGLAYEQYF.

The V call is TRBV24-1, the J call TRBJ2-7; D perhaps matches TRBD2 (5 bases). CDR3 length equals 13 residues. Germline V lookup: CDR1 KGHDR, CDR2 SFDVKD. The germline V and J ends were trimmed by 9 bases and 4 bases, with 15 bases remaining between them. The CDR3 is CATSKAGGYEQYF. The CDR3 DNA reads TGTGCCACCTCCAAAGCCGGAGGATACGAGCAGTACTTC.

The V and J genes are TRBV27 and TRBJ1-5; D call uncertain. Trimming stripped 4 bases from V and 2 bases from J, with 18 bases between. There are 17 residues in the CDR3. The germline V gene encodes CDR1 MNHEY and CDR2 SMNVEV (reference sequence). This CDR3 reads CASSSYDLLAGNQPQHF. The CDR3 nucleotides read TGTGCCAGCAGTTCCTACGACCTTTTAGCGGGCAATCAGCCCCAGCATTTT.

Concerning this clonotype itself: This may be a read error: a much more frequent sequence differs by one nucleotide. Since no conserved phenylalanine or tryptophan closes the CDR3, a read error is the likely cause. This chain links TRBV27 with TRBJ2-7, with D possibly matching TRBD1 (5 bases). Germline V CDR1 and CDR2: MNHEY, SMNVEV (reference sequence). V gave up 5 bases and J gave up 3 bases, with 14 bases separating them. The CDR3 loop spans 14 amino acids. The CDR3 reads CASSTGVPYYEQYL. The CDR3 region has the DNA TGTGCCAGCAGTACAGGAGTTCCTTACTACGAGCAGTACCTC.